These 3 T cell receptor beta chains were sequenced from one sample in a study of blood T cell repertoires in COVID-19. Generated by immunoSEQ multiplex PCR, the TCRdb table keeps only in-frame clones and is missing some. The sample lists roughly 280,000 clones; 85% to 90% were seen once. Specimen: PBMCs or T cells enriched from blood (not recorded which). The receptors were sampled from a woman aged 25 to 45 with acute COVID-19.

The V and J genes are TRBV4-1 and TRBJ2-7, with a tentative D call TRBD1 (6 bases). There are 14 residues in the CDR3. V lost 1 base and J 0 bases, leaving 7 bases between the germline ends. Germline CDR1 MGHRA, CDR2 YSYEKL. The CDR3 DNA is TGCGCCAGCAGCCAAGGGACAGTCTCCTACGAGCAGTACTTC. It specifies CASSQGTVSYEQYF.

The rearrangement links TRBV19 to TRBJ2-3, with 11 nucleotides matching TRBD2. The CDR3 contains 15 residues. After removal of 3 bases from V and 6 bases from J, the junction contained 5 bases not matched to a gene. Germline V gene lookup returns CDR1 LNHDA and CDR2 SQIVND (reference sequence). DNA of the CDR3: TGTGCCAGTAGTATCGGGCCTAGCGGGAGGGATACGCAGTATTTT. It yields the protein CASSIGPSGRDTQYF.

V usage is TRBV5-5 and J usage is TRBJ2-7; TRBD2 matches at 10 bases. The CDR3 loop spans 16 amino acids. The V gene's germline CDR1 is SGHKS and CDR2 YYEKEE (reference sequence). With V trimmed by 5 bases and J by 3 bases, 11 bases remained unmatched. In nucleotides, the CDR3 is TGTGCCAGCAGTAAAGGTCTAGCGGGAGACTACTACGAGCAGTACTTC. This encodes CASSKGLAGDYYEQYF.